This is a list of T cell receptor beta chains from one sample in a study of shared clonotypes between healthy human individuals. The method was immunoSEQ multiplex PCR; TCRdb's version includes in-frame clones alone and lacks a portion of them. The repertoire holds roughly 1,100,000 clones, with around four fifths as singletons. The sample was memory CD4+ T cells sorted from blood. Every receptor here comes from a man between 18 and 35 years old in good health. Both conserved end residues are part of each CDR3. The D gene is left open where the match is weak. Clone size appears in some rows only: once, few, many, or a class for an expanded clone.

d_gene	abundance	v_gene	j_gene	CDR3aa	CDR3nt
TRBD2	-	TRBV30	TRBJ2-7	CAWRRPGLAGYEQYF	TGTGCCTGGCGCCGCCCGGGACTAGCGGGATACGAGCAGTACTTC
-	-	TRBV7-9	TRBJ2-1	CASSRLGGTAYNEQFF	TGTGCCAGCAGCCGCCTTGGGGGGACTGCCTACAATGAGCAGTTCTTC
TRBD1	-	TRBV7-2	TRBJ1-1	CASSLPTGVGTEAFF	TGTGCCAGCAGCTTACCGACAGGGGTGGGAACTGAAGCTTTCTTT
-	-	TRBV10-1	TRBJ2-5	CASRYQLEKTQYF	TGCGCCAGCAGGTACCAATTGGAAAAGACCCAGTACTTC
TRBD1	-	TRBV2	TRBJ2-1	CASRKDRGPYNEQFF	TGTGCCAGCAGAAAGGACAGGGGGCCCTACAATGAGCAGTTCTTC
TRBD1	-	TRBV4-3	TRBJ1-6	CASSPGTGGSPLHF	TGCGCCAGCAGCCCCGGGACAGGAGGTTCACCCCTCCACTTT
TRBD2	-	TRBV29-1	TRBJ2-2	CSVTSGGAPGELFF	TGCAGCGTTACTAGCGGGGGGGCCCCCGGGGAGCTGTTTTTT
-	-	TRBV5-6	TRBJ2-7	CASSLSGSSYEQYF	TGTGCCAGCAGCTTGTCAGGGTCAAGCTACGAGCAGTACTTC
-	-	TRBV21-1	TRBJ2-7	CASSPRTSGYEQYF	TGTGCCAGCAGCCCGCGGACTAGCGGCTACGAGCAGTACTTC
TRBD1	few	TRBV30	TRBJ1-5	CACHPGQGERQPQHF	TGTGCCTGCCATCCAGGACAGGGTGAGCGTCAGCCCCAGCATTTT
TRBD1	few	TRBV5-1	TRBJ1-4	CASGAQPQGAREKLFF	TGCGCCAGCGGGGCCCAACCACAGGGGGCTCGAGAAAAACTGTTTTTT
TRBD1	-	TRBV2	TRBJ2-7	CASSKQGAYYEQYF	TGTGCCAGCAGTAAACAGGGGGCGTACTACGAGCAGTACTTC
-	-	TRBV18	TRBJ1-5	CASSPLGISSQPQHF	TGTGCCAGCTCACCGTTGGGGATTAGCAGTCAGCCCCAGCATTTT
TRBD1	once	TRBV5-1	TRBJ2-1	CASSQTGGKGQFF	TGCGCCAGCAGCCAGACAGGGGGTAAGGGGCAGTTCTTC
TRBD1	-	TRBV25-1	TRBJ1-6	CASSEQGDYNSPLHF	TGTGCCAGCAGTGAACAGGGGGACTATAATTCACCCCTCCACTTT
-	-	TRBV11-2	TRBJ2-5	CASSFQGSWQETQYF	TGTGCCAGCAGCTTTCAGGGGAGTTGGCAAGAGACCCAGTACTTC
-	-	TRBV19	TRBJ2-3	CASSNRERDTQYF	TGTGCCAGTAGTAATAGGGAACGAGATACGCAGTATTTT
-	-	TRBV5-4	TRBJ1-4	CASSSDRYNEKLFF	TGTGCCAGCAGCTCGGACAGATATAATGAAAAACTGTTTTTT
TRBD1	-	TRBV11-2	TRBJ1-2	CASSSAGTGGLKSYGYTF	TGTGCCAGCAGTTCCGCCGGGACAGGGGGCCTCAAAAGTTATGGCTACACCTTC
-	-	TRBV4-1	TRBJ2-6	CASSRGGPSSGANVLTF	TGCGCCAGCAGCCGAGGGGGGCCGAGCTCTGGGGCCAACGTCCTGACTTTC
-	-	TRBV5-4	TRBJ2-5	CASSLAPSGLETQYF	TGTGCCAGCAGCTTGGCCCCTTCGGGGTTGGAGACCCAGTACTTC
-	-	TRBV27	TRBJ2-4	CASKRQNIQYF	TGTGCCAGCAAGCGTCAAAACATTCAGTACTTC
-	-	TRBV10-3	TRBJ2-5	CAIGGPSETQYF	TGTGCCATTGGGGGGCCTTCAGAGACCCAGTACTTC
-	-	TRBV7-2	TRBJ1-1	CASSLVQGPEAFF	TGTGCCAGCAGCTTGGTACAGGGCCCTGAAGCTTTCTTT
-	-	TRBV19	TRBJ1-3	CASSIGNYGDTIYF	TGTGCCAGTAGTATCGGAAATTATGGGGACACCATATATTTT
-	-	TRBV6-5	TRBJ2-7	CASTQPSRGSYEQYF	TGTGCCAGCACCCAGCCCTCCCGGGGCTCCTACGAGCAGTACTTC
TRBD1	-	TRBV30	TRBJ2-7	CAWSARTGPYEQYF	TGTGCCTGGAGTGCCCGGACAGGTCCCTACGAGCAGTACTTC
TRBD2	few	TRBV11-2	TRBJ2-7	CASSPGSAGASYEQYF	TGTGCCAGCAGCCCCGGATCAGCGGGAGCTTCCTACGAGCAGTACTTC
TRBD1	-	TRBV4-3	TRBJ2-5	CASSQAPGQGVFNF	TGCGCCAGCAGCCAAGCACCGGGACAGGGGGTGTTTAACTTC
TRBD1	-	TRBV30	TRBJ2-5	CAWSVPSGGPETQYF	TGTGCCTGGAGTGTACCCTCAGGGGGCCCAGAGACCCAGTACTTC
-	-	TRBV18	TRBJ1-6	CASSPDRPGRNSPLHF	TGTGCCAGCTCACCCGACAGGCCAGGCAGGAATTCACCCCTCCACTTT
TRBD1	-	TRBV6-1	TRBJ2-1	CASSGRDRVGNEQFF	TGTGCCAGCAGTGGCCGGGACAGGGTGGGGAATGAGCAGTTCTTC
-	-	TRBV10-3	TRBJ2-5	CAISAQEGSGTTQYF	TGTGCCATCAGTGCACAGGAGGGGTCAGGAACGACCCAGTACTTC
-	-	TRBV28	TRBJ1-5	CASRKRQGNQPQHF	TGTGCCAGCAGAAAAAGGCAGGGGAATCAGCCCCAGCATTTT
-	-	TRBV30	TRBJ1-3	CAWSGGPSGNTIYF	TGTGCCTGGAGTGGGGGGCCCTCTGGAAACACCATATATTTT
-	-	TRBV29-1	TRBJ1-4	CSVQGSPTNEKLFF	TGCAGCGTCCAGGGGAGCCCGACTAATGAAAAACTGTTTTTT
TRBD2	-	TRBV9	TRBJ2-7	CASSPYPGLAGATYEQYF	TGTGCCAGCAGCCCCTACCCGGGACTAGCGGGTGCCACATACGAGCAGTACTTC
TRBD2	-	TRBV19	TRBJ2-3	CASSRTSAPFTDTQYF	TGTGCCAGTAGTCGGACTAGCGCGCCTTTCACAGATACGCAGTATTTT
-	-	TRBV29-1	TRBJ2-3	CSGSQRTDTQYF	TGCAGCGGCAGCCAACGCACAGATACGCAGTATTTT
TRBD2	-	TRBV7-2	TRBJ2-7	CASRRLAGTSYEQYF	TGTGCCAGCAGACGTCTAGCGGGGACCTCCTACGAGCAGTACTTC